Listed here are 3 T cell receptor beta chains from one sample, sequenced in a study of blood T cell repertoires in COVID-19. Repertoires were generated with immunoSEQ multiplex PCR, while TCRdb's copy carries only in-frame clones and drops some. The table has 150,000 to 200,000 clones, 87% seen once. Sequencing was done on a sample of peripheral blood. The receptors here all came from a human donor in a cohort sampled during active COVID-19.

This chain's CDR3 is CASSYGNRGKNTGELFF. For the CDR3, the DNA is TGTGCCAGCAGTTATGGAAACAGGGGAAAGAACACCGGGGAGCTGTTTTTT. The chain joins TRBV6-2 or TRBV6-3 to TRBJ2-2, with 7 bases that match TRBD1. CDR3 length: 17 amino acids. The V and J ends lost 3 bases and 1 base, in that order; junction bases with no gene match: 8. Germline values: CDR1 MNHEY, CDR2 SVGEGT.

The CDR3 is CASSYRVRNTEAFF. CDR3 nucleotides: TGTGCCAGCAGCTACAGGGTCCGGAACACTGAAGCTTTCTTT. The chain is built from TRBV5-5 and TRBJ1-1; D might be TRBD1 (6 bases). This CDR3 is built from 14 residues. Trimming took off 3 bases at V and 1 base at J, with 10 bases between the two ends. The germline gives CDR1 SGHKS, CDR2 YYEKEE (reference sequence).

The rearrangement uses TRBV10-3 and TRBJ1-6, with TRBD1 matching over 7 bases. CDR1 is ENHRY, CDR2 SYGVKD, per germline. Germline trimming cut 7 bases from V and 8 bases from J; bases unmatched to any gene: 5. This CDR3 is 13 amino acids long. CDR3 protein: CAITGGLDSPLHF. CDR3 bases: TGTGCCATCACAGGGGGGCTCGATTCACCCCTCCACTTT.